A selection of T cell receptor beta chains follows, all from one sample in a study of Ad26.COV2.S vaccination and SARS-CoV-2 variants. Sequencing was performed with immunoSEQ multiplex PCR; in TCRdb, only in-frame clones are kept and a portion is missing. The sample carries roughly 320,000 clones, approximately 86% recorded once. The sequencing here drew on peripheral blood, taken in a trial of Ad26.COV2.S vaccine versus placebo. These receptor sequences come from a person aged 18-60 years who received the Ad26.COV2.S COVID-19 vaccine or a placebo. CDR3s include the opening cysteine and the closing phenylalanine or tryptophan. A D gene is named only where the DNA matches it firmly. Expanded clones are given a class, and other clones once, few, many or no size at all.

DNA,CDR3,J,D,V,size
TGTGCCACCAGTGATTCCAGCGGGGCGAACACCGGGGAGCTGTTTTTT,CATSDSSGANTGELFF,TRBJ2-2,TRBD2,TRBV24-1,.
TGCGCCAGCAGCCAAGGAGTGTCCGGGGGTTTTGGCACAGATACGCAGTATTTT,CASSQGVSGGFGTDTQYF,TRBJ2-3,.,TRBV4-1,.
TGTGCCACCAGCAGAGATCAAAGGACAGGGCAACTCCAGCCCCAGCATTTT,CATSRDQRTGQLQPQHF,TRBJ1-5,TRBD1,TRBV15,.
TGTGCCAGCAGTGAGGGTCTCGAGCAGTACTTC,CASSEGLEQYF,TRBJ2-7,.,TRBV6-1,.
TGTGCCAGCAGCTCCCGCGACAGCCTGGGGGGAAACACCATATATTTT,CASSSRDSLGGNTIYF,TRBJ1-3,.,TRBV7-9,.
TGTGCCAGCTCACCGGGGTGGGTAAACACTGAAGCTTTCTTT,CASSPGWVNTEAFF,TRBJ1-1,.,TRBV18,.
TGTGCCTGGAGTGGGGAGGAGACCCAGTACTTC,CAWSGEETQYF,TRBJ2-5,.,TRBV30,.
TGTGCCAGCAGCGCTACGGGGGGGTACGAGCAGTACTTC,CASSATGGYEQYF,TRBJ2-7,TRBD2,TRBV9,.
TGTGCCAGCAGGCAGGGGAGCAATCAGCCCCAGCATTTT,CASRQGSNQPQHF,TRBJ1-5,.,TRBV6-5,.
TGCGCCAGCAGTGAGAGGGTGGGGGACCTCTATGGCTACACCTTC,CASSERVGDLYGYTF,TRBJ1-2,.,TRBV10-1,.
TGTGCCAGCAGCCCGAACGGGAGAGGAGAGACCCAGTACTTC,CASSPNGRGETQYF,TRBJ2-5,.,TRBV7-2,.
TGTGCCAGCAGCTTAGGGGGTGCTGAGGCTGGAAACACCATATATTTT,CASSLGGAEAGNTIYF,TRBJ1-3,.,TRBV7-2,.
TGCGCCAGCAGCCCGGGATCCGGGACAGGGGGGTCACCCCTCCACTTT,CASSPGSGTGGSPLHF,TRBJ1-6,TRBD1,TRBV5-1,once
TGCGCCAGCAGCTTACAGACAGATACGCAGTATTTT,CASSLQTDTQYF,TRBJ2-3,.,TRBV5-1,.
TGTGCCAGCAGCGTAGACAGCGGAGCCAAAAACATTCAGTACTTC,CASSVDSGAKNIQYF,TRBJ2-4,.,TRBV9,.
TGTGCCAGTCAACAGGACGGTAACTATGGCTACACCTTC,CASQQDGNYGYTF,TRBJ1-2,.,TRBV19,.
TGTGCCAGCAGTATCGACAGCTATGGCTACACCTTC,CASSIDSYGYTF,TRBJ1-2,.,TRBV6-2/TRBV6-3,.
TGCAGCGTTGGGGAATTAACTAGCTACGAGCAGTACTTC,CSVGELTSYEQYF,TRBJ2-7,.,TRBV29-1,.
TGTGCCAGTAGTTTCGACAGGGCCACTGAAGCTTTCTTT,CASSFDRATEAFF,TRBJ1-1,TRBD1,TRBV19,once
TGTGCCAGCAGCCCTAGCCTAGGGAGAGAGACCCAGTACTTC,CASSPSLGRETQYF,TRBJ2-5,.,TRBV4-2,.